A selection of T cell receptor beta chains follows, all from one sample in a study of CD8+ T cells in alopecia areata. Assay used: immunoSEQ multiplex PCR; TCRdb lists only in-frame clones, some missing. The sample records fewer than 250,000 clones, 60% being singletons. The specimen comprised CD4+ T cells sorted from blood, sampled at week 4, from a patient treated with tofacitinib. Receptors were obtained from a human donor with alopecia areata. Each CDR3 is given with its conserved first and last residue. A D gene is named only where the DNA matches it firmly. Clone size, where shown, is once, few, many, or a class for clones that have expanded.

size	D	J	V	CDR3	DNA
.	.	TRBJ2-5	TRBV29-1	CSVATKKETQYF	TGCAGCGTTGCGACTAAGAAAGAGACCCAGTACTTC
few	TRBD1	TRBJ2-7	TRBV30	CAWRPWDRVMGEQYF	TGTGCCTGGAGGCCATGGGACAGGGTCATGGGCGAGCAGTACTTC
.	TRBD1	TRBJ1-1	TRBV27	CASSQYGQGATMNTEAFF	TGTGCCAGCAGTCAGTATGGACAGGGAGCTACTATGAACACTGAAGCTTTCTTT
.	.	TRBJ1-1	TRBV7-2	CASSSDRNTEAFF	TGTGCCAGCAGTTCCGACAGGAACACTGAAGCTTTCTTT
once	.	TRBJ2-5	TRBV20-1	CSAVKLETQYF	TGCAGTGCCGTCAAGTTGGAGACCCAGTACTTC
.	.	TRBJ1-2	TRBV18	CASSPDNGGHGYTF	TGTGCCAGCTCACCCGATAACGGGGGGCATGGCTACACCTTC
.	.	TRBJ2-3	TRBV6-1	CASSERGAVSTDTQYF	TGTGCCAGCAGTGAAAGGGGAGCGGTTAGCACAGATACGCAGTATTTT
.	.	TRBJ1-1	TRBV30	CACSGTTEAFF	TGTGCCTGTTCAGGGACCACTGAAGCTTTCTTT
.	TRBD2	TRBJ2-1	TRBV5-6	CASSSILAGNYNEQFF	TGTGCCAGCAGCTCTATACTAGCGGGGAACTACAATGAGCAGTTCTTC
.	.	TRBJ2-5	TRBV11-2	CASSLGSRLGETQYF	TGTGCCAGCAGCTTAGGTTCGAGGTTGGGAGAGACCCAGTACTTC
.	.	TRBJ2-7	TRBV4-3	CASSQGGASYEQYF	TGCGCCAGCAGCCAAGGAGGGGCCAGCTACGAGCAGTACTTC
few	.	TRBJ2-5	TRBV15	CATSRDSPGRETQYF	TGTGCCACCAGCAGAGATAGCCCCGGCCGGGAGACCCAGTACTTC
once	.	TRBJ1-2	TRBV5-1	CASRTGPHYGYTF	TGCGCCAGCAGAACCGGCCCGCACTATGGCTACACCTTC
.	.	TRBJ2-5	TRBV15	CATSRDRGVGETQYF	TGTGCCACCAGCAGAGATCGAGGGGTTGGGGAGACCCAGTACTTC
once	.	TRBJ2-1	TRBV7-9	CASSLAIVGNEQFF	TGTGCCAGCAGCTTGGCGATTGTCGGCAATGAGCAGTTCTTC
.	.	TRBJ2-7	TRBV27	CASSLSSGWQGEQYF	TGTGCCAGCAGTTTATCGTCGGGGTGGCAGGGCGAGCAGTACTTC
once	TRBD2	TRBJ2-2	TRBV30	CAWSLGLAGAGELFF	TGTGCCTGGAGTTTGGGACTAGCGGGAGCCGGGGAGCTGTTTTTT
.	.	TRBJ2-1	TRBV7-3	CASSPGPTTLRSYNEQFF	TGTGCCAGCAGCCCAGGCCCCACGACACTCCGCTCCTACAATGAGCAGTTCTTC
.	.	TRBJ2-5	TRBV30	CAWSVQAGPRETQYF	TGTGCCTGGAGTGTACAGGCGGGGCCAAGGGAGACCCAGTACTTC
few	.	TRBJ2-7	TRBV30	CAWSAPYEQYF	TGTGCCTGGAGTGCCCCATACGAGCAGTACTTC
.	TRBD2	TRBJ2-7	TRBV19	CASSWVPTSRPGDEQYF	TGTGCCAGTAGTTGGGTCCCGACTAGCAGGCCGGGGGACGAGCAGTACTTC
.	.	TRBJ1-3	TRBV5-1	CASSPADKSSGNTIYF	TGCGCCAGCAGTCCTGCTGATAAGAGCTCTGGAAACACCATATATTTT
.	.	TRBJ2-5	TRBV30	CAWTPGAEETQYF	TGTGCCTGGACCCCAGGGGCAGAAGAGACCCAGTACTTC
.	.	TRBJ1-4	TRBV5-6	CASSSRGSWEKLFF	TGTGCCAGCAGCTCCCGGGGATCTTGGGAAAAACTGTTTTTT
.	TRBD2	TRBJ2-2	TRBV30	CAWRAGLWTGELFF	TGTGCCTGGAGAGCGGGACTCTGGACCGGGGAGCTGTTTTTT
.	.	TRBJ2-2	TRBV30	CAWSSPNPRPGELFF	TGTGCCTGGAGCTCCCCAAACCCGAGGCCCGGGGAGCTGTTTTTT
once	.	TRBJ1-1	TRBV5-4	CASSWDTNTEAFF	TGTGCCAGCAGCTGGGACACAAACACTGAAGCTTTCTTT
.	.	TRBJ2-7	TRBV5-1	CASSSGPEQYF	TGCGCCAGCAGTTCCGGGCCTGAGCAGTACTTC